Listed below are T cell receptor beta chains from one sample, sequenced in a study of cytomegalovirus exposure and HLA in healthy donors. TCRdb's table, derived via immunoSEQ multiplex PCR, lists solely in-frame clones and lacks some. This table holds fewer than 120,000 clones, over 65% found once. The sample was PBMCs. Receptor source: a man aged 30 to 45 in good health and CMV-seropositive. Each CDR3 is given with its conserved first and last residue. Each record gives: J gene, V gene, D gene, clone size, CDR3 DNA, CDR3 protein. A D gene is named only where the DNA matches it firmly. Size is omitted from some rows. Given values are once, few, many or a class for expanded clones.

>TRBJ2-1|TRBV5-1|NA|NA
TGCGCCAGCAGCTTTCTAGTAGGGGGGGGCCGCGATGAGCAGTTCTTC
CASSFLVGGGRDEQFF
>TRBJ2-2|TRBV9|NA|NA
TGTGCCAGCAGCCCCCTGGGTAGCGAGCGCTCCGGGGAGCTGTTTTTT
CASSPLGSERSGELFF
>TRBJ1-1|TRBV20-1|NA|NA
TGCAGTGCTCAGCAGGCCACTGAAGCTTTCTTT
CSAQQATEAFF
>TRBJ1-5|TRBV6-1|NA|few
TGTGCCAGCAGGGGCTCAGGGGCCAGCAATCAGCCCCAGCATTTT
CASRGSGASNQPQHF
>TRBJ2-7|TRBV11-2|NA|NA
TGTGCCAGCAGCTTTTCAAACAGGGACTACGAGCAGTACTTC
CASSFSNRDYEQYF
>TRBJ2-7|TRBV6-5|TRBD1|few
TGTGCCAGCAGTTATGACAGGGGGCGCCCCGAGCAGTACTTC
CASSYDRGRPEQYF
>TRBJ2-7|TRBV27|NA|NA
TGTGCCAGCAGTTTCCGGGGGGCCTCCTACGAGCAGTACTTC
CASSFRGASYEQYF
>TRBJ2-7|TRBV6-6|TRBD1|few
TGTGCCAGCAGTTACCAGGGACAGGGAATCGGGCAGTACTTC
CASSYQGQGIGQYF
>TRBJ2-6|TRBV6-5|NA|NA
TGTGCCAGCAGTTACTCGGGGAGCTCTGGGGCCAACGTCCTGACTTTC
CASSYSGSSGANVLTF
>TRBJ2-3|TRBV9|TRBD2|NA
TGTGCCAGCAGCGTCTCTAGCGGAACGCAGTATTTT
CASSVSSGTQYF
>TRBJ2-7|TRBV6-5|NA|NA
TGTGCCAGCAGTTACCGGGCGGGGTTCTCCTACGAGCAGTACTTC
CASSYRAGFSYEQYF
>TRBJ2-1|TRBV20-1|NA|NA
TGCAGTGCTAGACTAAACAATGAGCAGTTCTTC
CSARLNNEQFF
>TRBJ2-2|TRBV6-1|TRBD1|NA
TGTGCCAGCAGCCAGACAGGGTACACCGGGGAGCTGTTTTTT
CASSQTGYTGELFF
>TRBJ2-7|TRBV7-2|TRBD1|NA
TGTGCCAGCAGTCATGCCGGGACAGGGCTTTACGAGCAGTACTTC
CASSHAGTGLYEQYF
>TRBJ1-1|TRBV9|NA|NA
TGTGCCAGCAGCGTAGGAAGGGAGAACACTGAAGCTTTTTTT
CASSVGRENTEAFF
>TRBJ2-1|TRBV6-5|TRBD1|NA
TGTGCCAGCAGTAACCGGGACAGGGACGACGAGCAGTTCTTC
CASSNRDRDDEQFF
>TRBJ2-3|TRBV7-9|NA|NA
TGTGCCAGCAGGATAGGCACAGATACGCAGTATTTT
CASRIGTDTQYF
>TRBJ2-7|TRBV14|NA|few
TGTGCCAGCAGCCAGGAGTCTGGCCCCTACGAGCAGTACTTC
CASSQESGPYEQYF
>TRBJ2-2|TRBV2|TRBD1|once
TGTGCCAGCAGTGGGAGACAGGGGATGGCCGGGGAGCTGTTTTTT
CASSGRQGMAGELFF
>TRBJ1-3|TRBV9|NA|NA
TGTGCCAGCACCAGGACACCGGGCTCTGGAAACACCATATATTTT
CASTRTPGSGNTIYF
>TRBJ2-7|TRBV9|NA|NA
TGTGCCAGCAGCGGCAGGGAGGCCGAGCAGTACTTC
CASSGREAEQYF
>TRBJ2-1|TRBV9|NA|NA
TGTGCCAGCAGCGTAGTGGCAGGGGTAGGCGATGAGCAGTTCTTC
CASSVVAGVGDEQFF
>TRBJ1-3|TRBV7-2|NA|NA
TGTGCCAGCAGCTTAGGCGGTCTCCGGGACACCATATATTTT
CASSLGGLRDTIYF
>TRBJ2-3|TRBV7-2|TRBD2|few
TGTGCCAGCAGCTCTAGCGGTTGGTCAGATACGCAGTATTTT
CASSSSGWSDTQYF
>TRBJ2-7|TRBV6-5|NA|NA
TGTGCCAGCAATCGGCGCTTCGGGGGTTACGAGCAGTACTTC
CASNRRFGGYEQYF
>TRBJ1-1|TRBV7-9|NA|NA
TGTGCCAGCAGCTTAATGGGGGGGGACACTGAAGCTTTCTTT
CASSLMGGDTEAFF
>TRBJ1-2|TRBV9|TRBD1|NA
TGTGCCAGCAGCGGACGACAGGGGGAACTGCGCGGCTACACCTTC
CASSGRQGELRGYTF
>TRBJ2-3|TRBV4-1|NA|NA
TGCGCCAGCAGCCAGCTCCGGGACACACTCACAGATACGCAGTATTTT
CASSQLRDTLTDTQYF
>TRBJ2-7|TRBV4-3|TRBD1|NA
TGCGCCAGCAGCCAAGCCGGGACAGGGGACGACGAGCAGTACTTC
CASSQAGTGDDEQYF
>TRBJ1-2|TRBV4-3|NA|NA
TGCGCCAGCAGCCAAGATTTGACCAGGGAGGAAAGCTATGGCTACACCTTC
CASSQDLTREESYGYTF
>TRBJ2-7|TRBV9|TRBD1|NA
TGTGCCAGCAGCCCAACAGGGGGATCCTACGAGCAGTACTTC
CASSPTGGSYEQYF
>TRBJ2-7|TRBV28|NA|NA
TGTGCCAGCTACCCCGGGGACTCAGGCTACGAGCAGTACTTC
CASYPGDSGYEQYF
>TRBJ2-7|TRBV30|NA|NA
TGTGCCTGGACCCCGACAGTCAGCTACGAGCAGTACTTC
CAWTPTVSYEQYF
>TRBJ1-4|TRBV19|NA|NA
TGTGCCAGTACTCATGGCCTGTCTAGCGAAAAACTGTTTTTT
CASTHGLSSEKLFF
>TRBJ2-7|TRBV28|NA|NA
TGTGCCAGCAGTTATTGGAGCTCCTACGAGCAGTACTTC
CASSYWSSYEQYF
>TRBJ2-3|TRBV5-4|TRBD2|NA
TGTGCCAGCAGCTCCTGGGGCGGGGGGGCGGGGGCAGATACGCAGTATTTT
CASSSWGGGAGADTQYF
>TRBJ2-5|TRBV5-5|NA|NA
TGTGCCAGCAGCTTACAGGGTTTTCAAGAGACCCAGTACTTC
CASSLQGFQETQYF